These 21 T cell receptor beta chains were all obtained from the same sample, sequenced in a study of OX40 agonist ivuxolimab in advanced cancers. TCRdb's table, derived via immunoSEQ multiplex PCR, lists solely in-frame clones and lacks some. The table has 77,000 or so clones, about 80% seen once. Specimen: CD4+ or CD8+ T cells sorted from blood, collected in a trial of the OX40 agonist ivuxolimab. All receptors derive from an adult with an advanced solid tumor such as melanoma, head and neck, liver or kidney cancer.

The chain is built from TRBV28 and TRBJ2-7, with TRBD1 matching 8 bases. CDR3 length: 14 amino acids. V trimming: 5 bases; J trimming: 0 bases; junction bases outside the gene matches: 3. Per germline, CDR1 MDHEN and CDR2 SYDVKM. The DNA for the CDR3 is TGTGCCAGCAGTGCCGGGACAGGCTCCTACGAGCAGTACTTC. This sequence encodes CASSAGTGSYEQYF.

As to this clone: At one of its ends the junction is not consistent with the germline gene, which may arise from a read error. The V call is TRBV4-3, the J call TRBJ2-3; D uncertain. Germline V CDR1 and CDR2: LGHNA, YSLEER. The CDR3 extends over 16 amino acids. The CDR3 sequence is CAGSQSTLFSTDTQYF. CDR3 nucleotides: TGCGCCGGCAGCCAGTCCACACTTTTTAGCACAGATACGCAGTATTTT.

This chain uses TRBV5-4 with TRBJ1-5; no reliable D call. Germline V CDR1 and CDR2: SGHNT, YYREEE (reference sequence). The length of the CDR3 is 15 residues. The V gene lost 4 bases and the J gene lost 0 bases, with 11 bases spanning the gap. The CDR3 region has the DNA TGTGCCAGCAGCAAGGGAACTAATAGCAATCAGCCCCAGCATTTT. Translating it yields CASSKGTNSNQPQHF.

In its sample, this clone was seen once. V and J are TRBV18 and TRBJ2-3, with TRBD2 identical over 12 bases. V shed 0 bases, J shed 5 bases, and the junction held 3 bases outside the gene matches. This CDR3 has 16 residues. Germline V lookup: CDR1 KGHSH, CDR2 LQKENI. The CDR3: CASSPPTSGRGDTQYF. CDR3 sequence (DNA): TGTGCCAGCTCACCACCGACTAGCGGGAGAGGAGATACGCAGTATTTT.

The chain joins TRBV19 to TRBJ2-1; D is perhaps TRBD1 or TRBD2 (6 bases each). Between the trimmed V and J ends, which lost 1 base and 8 bases, there was a span of 15 bases. This CDR3 has 15 amino acids. Germline CDR1 is LNHDA and CDR2 is SQIVND (reference sequence). CDR3 sequence reads: CASSIVGSGGDEQFF. The DNA of the CDR3 is TGTGCCAGTAGTATAGTCGGGTCCGGGGGCGATGAGCAGTTCTTC. The variable domain in full, completed from reference TRBV19 and TRBJ2-1, reads DGGITQSPKYLFRKEGQNVTLSCEQNLNHDAMYWYRQDPGQGLRLIYYSQIVNDFQKGDIAEGYSVSREKKESFPLTVTSAQKNPTAFYLCASSIVGSGGDEQFFGPGTRLTVL.

The genes are TRBV9 and TRBJ2-3, with 11 bases that match TRBD1. The trim removed 4 bases at V and 3 bases at J, leaving 7 bases unmatched. This CDR3 comprises 16 residues. CDR1 is SGDLS, CDR2 YYNGEE, per germline. Here the CDR3 DNA reads TGTGCCAGCAGCTACCGGACAGGGGGCGCAACAGATACGCAGTATTTT. It yields the protein CASSYRTGGATDTQYF.

This clone was seen just once. This chain joins TRBV28 and TRBJ2-7; the match to TRBD1 covers 7 bases. J lost 9 bases, V lost 4 bases, and 6 bases had no gene match. CDR1 and CDR2 from the germline V gene are MDHEN and SYDVKM. There are 12 residues in the CDR3. The chain's CDR3 is CASSSTGFLQYF. CDR3 nucleotides: TGTGCCAGCAGTTCGACAGGGTTCCTGCAGTACTTC.

CDR3 residues: CASDPGTGTYEQYF. CDR3 nucleotides: TGTGCCAGCGACCCCGGGACAGGGACCTACGAGCAGTACTTC. This chain links TRBV2 with TRBJ2-7; 9 bases match TRBD1. CDR1 and CDR2 from the germline V gene are SNHLY and FYNNEI. There are 14 residues in the CDR3. After removal of 8 bases from V and 2 bases from J, the junction contained 7 bases not matched to a gene.

The V and J genes are TRBV15 and TRBJ2-5; perhaps TRBD1 as D (5 bases). Per the germline V gene, CDR1 is LNHNV and CDR2 is YYDKDF (reference sequence). Trimming stripped 4 bases from V and 2 bases from J, with 11 bases between. The length of the CDR3 is 14 residues. CDR3 bases: TGTGCCACCAGCAAGGGGCTTGCACAAGAGACCCAGTACTTC. Its protein is CATSKGLAQETQYF.

The chain links TRBV6-6 to TRBJ2-3; D is perhaps TRBD1 or TRBD2 (5 bases each). CDR1 and CDR2 (germline): MNHNY, SVGAGI (reference sequence). With 11 bases removed from V and 3 bases from J, the gap between germline ends came to 9 bases. The CDR3 extends over 11 amino acids. CDR3 DNA sequence: TGTGCCTCGGGGCAGACAGATACGCAGTATTTT. Protein sequence: CASGQTDTQYF.

By sample fraction, this clone is medium-sized. The chain employs TRBV4-1 and TRBJ2-1; TRBD2 agrees at 9 bases. Trimming at V came to 4 bases and at J to 8 bases, leaving 18 bases not matched to a gene. Germline V gene sequence: CDR1 MGHRA, CDR2 YSYEKL. The CDR3 length is 18 residues. In nucleotides, the CDR3 is TGCGCCAGCAGCCCGACGTTGGTGAGAGCGGGGGGCACCCATGAGCAGTTCTTC. The encoded protein is CASSPTLVRAGGTHEQFF.

This rearrangement joins TRBV7-3 to TRBJ2-7, with a possible D match to TRBD1 (7 bases). Germline CDR1 and CDR2: SGHTA and FQGTGA. Between the trimmed V and J ends, which lost 2 bases and 5 bases, there was a span of 19 bases. This CDR3 has 16 amino acids. The DNA for the CDR3 is TGTGCCAGCAGCTTAGGCGGGACAGCGGTAGGGAACGAGCAGTACTTC. Its protein is CASSLGGTAVGNEQYF.

The rearrangement links TRBV30 to TRBJ1-5; possibly TRBD1 for D (5 bases). The CDR3 consists of 15 residues. The ends were cut back, 4 bases at V and 1 base at J, with 14 bases in the middle. The germline V gene encodes CDR1 GTSNPN and CDR2 SVGIG (reference sequence). CDR3 bases: TGTGCCTGGACAGGGAGAGGGTTAAGCAATCAGCCCCAGCATTTT. This sequence encodes CAWTGRGLSNQPQHF. The complete variable domain, with remaining parts taken from reference TRBV30 and TRBJ1-5, reads SQTIHQWPATLVQPVGSPLSLECTVEGTSNPNLYWYRQAAGRGLQLLFYSVGIGQISSEVPQNLSASRPQDRQFILSSKKLLLSDSGFYLCAWTGRGLSNQPQHFGDGTRLSIL.

The chain carries TRBV4-1 and TRBJ2-7; 8 bases line up with TRBD1. V dropped 1 base and J dropped 2; count of bases not matched to a gene: 7. This CDR3 is built from 16 residues. Germline values: CDR1 MGHRA, CDR2 YSYEKL. CDR3 nucleotide sequence: TGCGCCAGCAGCCAAGCCCAGACAGGGGCACCCTACGAGCAGTACTTC. It yields the protein CASSQAQTGAPYEQYF.

The gene calls are TRBV5-1 and TRBJ2-7, with D hard to call. The CDR3 covers 17 residues. The germline V gene encodes CDR1 SGHRS and CDR2 YFSETQ. V lost 0 bases and J 0 bases, leaving 16 bases between the germline ends. CDR3: CASSLGPISRSSYEQYF. As DNA, the CDR3 is TGCGCCAGCAGCTTGGGGCCCATCTCAAGGAGCTCCTACGAGCAGTACTTC.

V usage is TRBV9 and J usage is TRBJ2-1; D is uncertain. The CDR3 length is 12 residues. Germline loops: CDR1 SGDLS, CDR2 YYNGEE. Trimming cost V 4 bases and J 9 bases, with 11 bases left between them. The chain's CDR3 is CASSSQITEQFF. CDR3 nucleotide sequence: TGTGCCAGCAGCTCACAGATCACTGAGCAGTTCTTC.

This rearrangement joins TRBV7-2 to TRBJ2-5; D not resolved. The CDR3 length is 15 residues. V shed 5 bases and J shed 3 bases, with 16 bases lying between them. CDR1 and CDR2 (germline): SGHTA, FQGNSA. The CDR3 spells CASSPTPIRKETQYF. The CDR3 bases are TGTGCCAGCAGCCCGACCCCCATCAGGAAAGAGACCCAGTACTTC.

A single count supports this clone. This rearrangement joins TRBV7-2 to TRBJ1-5; D not resolved. Germline assignment: CDR1 SGHTA and CDR2 FQGNSA. V was clipped by 8 bases and J by 5 bases, with 10 bases between them. The CDR3 runs to 12 residues. CDR3: CASSYRDQPQHF. The CDR3 DNA is TGTGCCAGCTCATATCGGGATCAGCCCCAGCATTTT.

The CDR3 nucleotides read TGTGCCAGCACGGGGCAGACAAGCTCCTACGAGCAGTACTTC. This translates into CASTGQTSSYEQYF. V and J are TRBV28 and TRBJ2-7; either TRBD1 or TRBD2 may fit D (5 bases each). The CDR3 is 14 residues long. Germline-derived CDR1 and CDR2 are MDHEN and SYDVKM. The V gene lost 7 bases and the J gene lost 0 bases, with 13 bases spanning the gap.

The J gene is TRBJ1-4, the V gene TRBV6-5; TRBD1 might be the D (5 bases). The germline gives CDR1 MNHEY, CDR2 SVGAGI. The CDR3 extends over 15 amino acids. V was pared by 5 bases and J by 11 bases, with 21 bases between. The DNA for the CDR3 is TGTGCCAGCAGTGGCCAAGGGGATACGGGTTGGAAACTGTTTTTT. Protein product: CASSGQGDTGWKLFF.

V gene TRBV2 combines with J gene TRBJ1-6; 10 positions agree with TRBD1. This CDR3 comprises 14 residues. The germline V gene encodes CDR1 SNHLY and CDR2 FYNNEI. V dropped 3 bases and J dropped 10; count of bases not matched to a gene: 3. CDR3: CASSEDRGDSPLHF. The CDR3 coding sequence is TGTGCCAGCAGTGAGGACAGGGGGGACTCACCCCTCCACTTT. Full variable domain (outside the CDR3, taken from reference TRBV2 and TRBJ1-6): EPEVTQTPSHQVTQMGQEVILRCVPISNHLYFYWYRQILGQKVEFLVSFYNNEISEKSEIFDDQFSVERPDGSNFTLKIRSTKLEDSAMYFCASSEDRGDSPLHFGNGTRLTVT.